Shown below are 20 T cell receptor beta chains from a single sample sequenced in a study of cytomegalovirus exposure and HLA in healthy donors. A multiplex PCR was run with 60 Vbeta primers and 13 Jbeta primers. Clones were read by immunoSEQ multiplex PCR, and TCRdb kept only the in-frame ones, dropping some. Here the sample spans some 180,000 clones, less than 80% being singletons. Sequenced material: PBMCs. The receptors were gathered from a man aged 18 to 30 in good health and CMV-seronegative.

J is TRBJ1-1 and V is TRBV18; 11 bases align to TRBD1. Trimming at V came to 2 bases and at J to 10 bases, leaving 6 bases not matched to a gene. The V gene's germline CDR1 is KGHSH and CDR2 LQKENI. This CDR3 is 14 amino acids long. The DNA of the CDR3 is TGTGCCAGCTCACCAGGGACAGGGGGTAGTCGAGCTTTCTTT. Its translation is CASSPGTGGSRAFF.

CDR3 in amino acids: CASSPRWSGYEQYF. CDR3 nucleotides: TGTGCCAGCAGCCCCCGGTGGTCCGGCTACGAGCAGTACTTC. This chain connects TRBV9 to TRBJ2-7; D gene unclear. The V and J ends lost 4 bases and 3 bases respectively, with 14 bases between them. Germline V CDR1 and CDR2: SGDLS, YYNGEE. The CDR3 is made up of 14 amino acids.

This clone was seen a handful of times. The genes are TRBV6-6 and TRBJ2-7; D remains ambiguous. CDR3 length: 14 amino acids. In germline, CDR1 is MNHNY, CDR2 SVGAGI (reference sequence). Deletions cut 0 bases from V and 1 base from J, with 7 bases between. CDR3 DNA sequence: TGTGCCAGCAGTTACTCGAGAACTTCCTACGAGCAGTACTTC. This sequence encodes CASSYSRTSYEQYF.

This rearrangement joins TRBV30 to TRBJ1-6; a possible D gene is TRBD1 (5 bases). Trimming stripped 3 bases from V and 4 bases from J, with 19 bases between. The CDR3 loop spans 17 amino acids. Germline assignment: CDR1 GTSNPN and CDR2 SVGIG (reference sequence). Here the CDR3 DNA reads TGTGCCTGGAGGATCCCTTGGGGGGACTCATATAATTCACCCCTCCACTTT. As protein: CAWRIPWGDSYNSPLHF.

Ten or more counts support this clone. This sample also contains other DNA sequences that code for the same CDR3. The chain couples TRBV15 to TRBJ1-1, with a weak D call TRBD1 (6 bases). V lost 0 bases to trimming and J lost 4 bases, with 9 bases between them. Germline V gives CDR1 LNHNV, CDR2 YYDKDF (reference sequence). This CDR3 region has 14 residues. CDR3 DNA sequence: TGTGCCACCAGCAGAGATGTACAGGGCACTGAAGCTTTCTTT. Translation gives CATSRDVQGTEAFF.

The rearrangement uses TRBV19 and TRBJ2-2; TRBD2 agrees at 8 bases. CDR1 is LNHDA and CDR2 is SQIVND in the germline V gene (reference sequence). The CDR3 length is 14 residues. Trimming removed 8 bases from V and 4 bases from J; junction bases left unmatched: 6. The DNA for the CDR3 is TGTGCCAGTGATCGGGAGGGCCGCACCGGGGAGCTGTTTTTT. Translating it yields CASDREGRTGELFF.

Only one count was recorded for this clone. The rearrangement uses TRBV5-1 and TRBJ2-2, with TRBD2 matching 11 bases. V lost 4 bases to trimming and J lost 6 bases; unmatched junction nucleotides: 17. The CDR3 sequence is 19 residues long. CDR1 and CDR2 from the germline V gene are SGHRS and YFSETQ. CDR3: CASSPRLAGRLGIPGELFF. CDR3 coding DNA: TGCGCCAGCAGCCCCAGACTAGCGGGGAGGTTGGGGATCCCCGGGGAGCTGTTTTTT.

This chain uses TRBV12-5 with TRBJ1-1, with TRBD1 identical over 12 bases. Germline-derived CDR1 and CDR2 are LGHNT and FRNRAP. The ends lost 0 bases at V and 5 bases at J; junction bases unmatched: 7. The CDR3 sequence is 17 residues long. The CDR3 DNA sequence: TGTGCTAGTGGTTTGGTACGGGACAGGGGGCGATGGACTGAAGCTTTCTTT. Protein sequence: CASGLVRDRGRWTEAFF.

The CDR3 DNA reads as TGTGCCAGCAGTGAAGGACAGGCACCCTACGAGCAGTACTTC. Its protein is CASSEGQAPYEQYF. V usage is TRBV6-1 and J usage is TRBJ2-7, with D perhaps TRBD1 (6 bases). Trimming stripped 1 base from V and 2 bases from J, with 9 bases between. This CDR3 comprises 14 residues. From germline, CDR1 is MNHNS and CDR2 SASEGT.

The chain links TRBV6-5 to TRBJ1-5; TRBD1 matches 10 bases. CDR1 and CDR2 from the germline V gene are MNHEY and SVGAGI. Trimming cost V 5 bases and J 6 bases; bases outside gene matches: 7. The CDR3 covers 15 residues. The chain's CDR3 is CASSPGQGFSQPQHF. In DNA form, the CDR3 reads TGTGCCAGCAGTCCGGGACAGGGGTTCAGTCAGCCCCAGCATTTT.

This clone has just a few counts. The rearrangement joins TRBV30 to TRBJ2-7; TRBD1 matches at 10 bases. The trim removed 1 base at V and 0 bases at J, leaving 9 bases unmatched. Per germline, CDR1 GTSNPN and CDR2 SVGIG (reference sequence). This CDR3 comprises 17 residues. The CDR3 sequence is CAWSDPPGQGPSYEQYF. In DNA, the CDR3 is TGTGCCTGGAGTGATCCACCGGGACAGGGGCCCTCCTACGAGCAGTACTTC.

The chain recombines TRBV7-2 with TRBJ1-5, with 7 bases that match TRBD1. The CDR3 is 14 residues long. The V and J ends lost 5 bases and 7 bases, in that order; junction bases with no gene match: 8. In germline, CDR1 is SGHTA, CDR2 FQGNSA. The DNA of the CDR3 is TGTGCCAGCAGCCCCGGGGCAGGGGGGCAGCCCCAGCATTTT. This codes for CASSPGAGGQPQHF.

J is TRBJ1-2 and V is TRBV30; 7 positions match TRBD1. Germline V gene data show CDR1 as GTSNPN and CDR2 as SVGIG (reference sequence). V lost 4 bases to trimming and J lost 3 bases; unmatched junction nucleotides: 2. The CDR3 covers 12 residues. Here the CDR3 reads CAWTGGDYGYTF. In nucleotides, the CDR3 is TGTGCCTGGACAGGGGGTGACTATGGCTACACCTTC. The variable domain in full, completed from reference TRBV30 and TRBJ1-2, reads SQTIHQWPATLVQPVGSPLSLECTVEGTSNPNLYWYRQAAGRGLQLLFYSVGIGQISSEVPQNLSASRPQDRQFILSSKKLLLSDSGFYLCAWTGGDYGYTFGSGTRLTVV.

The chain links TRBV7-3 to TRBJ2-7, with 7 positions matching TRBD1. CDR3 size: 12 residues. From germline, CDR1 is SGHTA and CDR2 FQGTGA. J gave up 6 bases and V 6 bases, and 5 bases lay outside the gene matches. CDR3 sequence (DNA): TGTGCCAGCAGGTCTACAGGGGTCGAGCAGTACTTC. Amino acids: CASRSTGVEQYF.

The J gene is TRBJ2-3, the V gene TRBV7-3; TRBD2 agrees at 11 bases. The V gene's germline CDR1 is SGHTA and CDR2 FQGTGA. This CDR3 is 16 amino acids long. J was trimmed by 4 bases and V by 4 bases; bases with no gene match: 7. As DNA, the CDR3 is TGTGCCAGCAGCTCACTGACTAGCGGGAATGCAGATACGCAGTATTTT. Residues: CASSSLTSGNADTQYF.

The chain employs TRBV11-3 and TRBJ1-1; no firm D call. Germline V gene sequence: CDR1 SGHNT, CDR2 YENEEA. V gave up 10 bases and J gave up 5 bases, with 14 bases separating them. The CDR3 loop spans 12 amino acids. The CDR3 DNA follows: TGTGCCACCCGAGGGCGAACGACTGAAGCTTTCTTT. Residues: CATRGRTTEAFF. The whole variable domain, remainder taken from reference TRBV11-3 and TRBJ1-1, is EAGVVQSPRYKIIEKKQPVAFWCNPISGHNTLYWYLQNLGQGPELLIRYENEEAVDDSQLPKDRFSAERLKGVDSTLKIQPAELGDSAVYLCATRGRTTEAFFGQGTRLTVV.

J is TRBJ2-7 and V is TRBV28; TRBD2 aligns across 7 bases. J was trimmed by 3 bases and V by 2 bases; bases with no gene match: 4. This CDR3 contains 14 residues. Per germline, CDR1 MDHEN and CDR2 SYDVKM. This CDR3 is CASSLGAGNYEQYF. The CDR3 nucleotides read TGTGCCAGCAGTTTAGGAGCGGGGAACTACGAGCAGTACTTC.

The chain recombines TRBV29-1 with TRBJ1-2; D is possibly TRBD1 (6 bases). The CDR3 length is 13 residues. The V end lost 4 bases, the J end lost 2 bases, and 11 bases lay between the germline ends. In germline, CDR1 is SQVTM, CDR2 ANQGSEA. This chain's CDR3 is CSVGRQGNYGYTF. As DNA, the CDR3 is TGCAGCGTTGGGAGGCAGGGGAACTATGGCTACACCTTC.

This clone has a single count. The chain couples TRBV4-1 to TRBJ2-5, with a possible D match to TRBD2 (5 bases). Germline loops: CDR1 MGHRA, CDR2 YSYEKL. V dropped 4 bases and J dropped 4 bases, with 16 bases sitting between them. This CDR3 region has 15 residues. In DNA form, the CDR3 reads TGCGCCAGCAGCCGTTTAACCGGGGTGGGAGAGACCCAGTACTTC. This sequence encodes CASSRLTGVGETQYF.

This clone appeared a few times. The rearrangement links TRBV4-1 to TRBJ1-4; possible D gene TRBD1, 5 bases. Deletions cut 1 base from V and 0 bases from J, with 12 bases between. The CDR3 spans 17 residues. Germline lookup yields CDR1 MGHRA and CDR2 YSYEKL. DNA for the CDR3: TGCGCCAGCAGCCAAGGGGCCAGGGATCCAACTAATGAAAAACTGTTTTTT. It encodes CASSQGARDPTNEKLFF.